This section outlines one T cell receptor beta chain sequence together with its context. Its specificity is not known. Every one of the donors gave at least one pre-ART PBMC sample and at least two post-ART PBMC samples. Researchers ran immunoSEQ v3.0 at survey level. Sequencing set out to capture about 40,000-50,000 T-cell genomes per sample. Produced via immunoSEQ multiplex PCR; TCRdb's table is partial and in-frame only. Of about 3,300 clones in the sample, about 88% were seen once. This sample was taken from a study of long-term antiretroviral therapy in people with HIV. Study results and limitations: With ART, diversity went up but was still lower than in transplant donor controls. Dominance of pre-ART expanded clones persisted, fluctuating and often declining after ART.

The receptor was derived from a woman aged 50 to 60 with HIV. The sample in question was unsorted PBMCs, obtained 0.3 years after starting antiretroviral therapy.

Here the CDR3 DNA reads TGTGCCAGCAGTGCTTCCCTAACGGGACCCTGGGACAAAAACATTCAGTACTTC. Translating gives CASSASLTGPWDKNIQYF. The chain joins TRBV6-9 to TRBJ2-4, with D perhaps TRBD1 or TRBD2 (5 bases each). The CDR3 is 18 residues long. Germline values: CDR1 MNHGY, CDR2 SVAAGI. V lost 5 bases and J 3 bases, leaving 23 bases between the germline ends.